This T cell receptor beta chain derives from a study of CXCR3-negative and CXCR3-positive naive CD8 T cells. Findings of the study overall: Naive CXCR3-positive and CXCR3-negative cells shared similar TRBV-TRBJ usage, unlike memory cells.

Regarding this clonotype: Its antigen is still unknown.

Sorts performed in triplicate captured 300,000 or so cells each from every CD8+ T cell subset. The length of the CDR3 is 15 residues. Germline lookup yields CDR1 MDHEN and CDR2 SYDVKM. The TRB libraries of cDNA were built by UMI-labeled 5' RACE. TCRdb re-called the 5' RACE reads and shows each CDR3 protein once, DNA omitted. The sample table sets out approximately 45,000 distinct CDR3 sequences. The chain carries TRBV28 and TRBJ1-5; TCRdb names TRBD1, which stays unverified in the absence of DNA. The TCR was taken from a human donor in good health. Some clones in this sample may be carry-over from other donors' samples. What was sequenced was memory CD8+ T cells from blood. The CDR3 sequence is CARPSDRGRNQPQHF.